These 18 T cell receptor beta chains share one sample of origin, sequenced in a study of OX40 agonist ivuxolimab in advanced cancers. Some clones are missing from TCRdb's copy, which holds only in-frame ones; the method was immunoSEQ multiplex PCR. Among 53,000 or so clones, roughly 86% were seen once, and the ten largest hold roughly 13%. The specimen comprised CD4+ or CD8+ T cells sorted from blood, sampled in a trial of the OX40 agonist ivuxolimab. The receptors derive from an adult with an advanced solid tumor such as melanoma, head and neck, liver or kidney cancer.

This chain's CDR3 is CASSFSGFHNEQFF. CDR3 sequence (DNA): TGCGCCAGCAGCTTTAGCGGGTTTCACAATGAGCAGTTCTTC. The genes are TRBV5-1 and TRBJ2-1; 7 bases match TRBD2. Germline V lookup: CDR1 SGHRS, CDR2 YFSETQ. Trimming at V came to 2 bases and at J to 5 bases, leaving 4 bases not matched to a gene. The CDR3 has 14 amino acids.

This chain joins TRBV11-1 and TRBJ1-1; D not certain. The ends were cut back, 1 base at V and 6 bases at J, with 9 bases in the middle. Germline values: CDR1 SGHAT, CDR2 FQDESV (reference sequence). The CDR3 loop spans 13 amino acids. CDR3 nucleotide sequence: TGTGCCAGCAGCTTAGTCAAGACGGCTGAAGCTTTCTTT. Its translation is CASSLVKTAEAFF. The whole variable domain, filled in from reference TRBV11-1 and TRBJ1-1, reads EAEVAQSPRYKITEKSQAVAFWCDPISGHATLYWYRQILGQGPELLVQFQDESVVDDSQLPKDRFSAERLKGVDSTLKIQPAELGDSAMYLCASSLVKTAEAFFGQGTRLTVV.

A single count supports this clone. The chain recombines TRBV2 with TRBJ1-5, with D perhaps TRBD1 (6 bases). CDR1 and CDR2 from the germline V gene are SNHLY and FYNNEI. V was cut by 3 bases and J by 2 bases, with 17 bases left in between. The length of the CDR3 is 17 residues. The CDR3 nucleotides read TGTGCCAGCAGTGACGATCCAGAGGGGGGGGGCAATCAGCCCCAGCATTTT. Translation gives CASSDDPEGGGNQPQHF. Based on the CDR3 plus reference TRBV2 and TRBJ1-5, the full variable domain is EPEVTQTPSHQVTQMGQEVILRCVPISNHLYFYWYRQILGQKVEFLVSFYNNEISEKSEIFDDQFSVERPDGSNFTLKIRSTKLEDSAMYFCASSDDPEGGGNQPQHFGDGTRLSIL.

The chain couples TRBV5-1 to TRBJ2-3; 8 bases match TRBD1. Germline V gives CDR1 SGHRS, CDR2 YFSETQ. The CDR3 spans 15 residues. Germline trimming cut 1 base from V and 3 bases from J; bases unmatched to any gene: 4. CDR3 nucleotides: TGCGCCAGCAGCTTGACAACAGGGGGTACAGATACGCAGTATTTT. It encodes CASSLTTGGTDTQYF.

Notes on this clone: The junction and the germline gene differ at one end; a read error may be behind it. The chain has TRBV10-3 and TRBJ1-5; 7 bases line up with TRBD1. This CDR3 comprises 16 residues. Germline loops: CDR1 ENHRY, CDR2 SYGVKD. The CDR3 spells CAINETSGTASQPQHF. The CDR3 nucleotides read TGTGCCATCAATGAGACCTCCGGGACAGCTTCACAGCCCCAGCATTTT.

This clone occurred once. The chain has TRBV7-2 and TRBJ1-1; D not resolved. V lost 0 bases and J 3 bases, leaving 8 bases between the germline ends. The CDR3 covers 14 residues. Per germline, CDR1 SGHTA and CDR2 FQGNSA. The CDR3 protein is CASSLAGFYTEAFF. The DNA of the CDR3 is TGTGCCAGCAGCTTAGCAGGGTTTTACACTGAAGCTTTCTTT.

The V and J genes are TRBV2 and TRBJ2-5, with 8 bases lining up with TRBD1. Germline V gives CDR1 SNHLY, CDR2 FYNNEI. Unmatched junction bases numbered 8, after V lost 6 bases and J lost 5 bases. The length of the CDR3 is 14 residues. This chain's CDR3 is CASSVQGVGETQYF. The CDR3 DNA is TGTGCCAGCAGCGTACAGGGGGTAGGGGAGACCCAGTACTTC.

V usage is TRBV5-1 and J usage is TRBJ2-7; possibly TRBD2 for D (6 bases). Trimming took 0 bases from V and 2 from J, leaving 15 bases between them. There are 16 residues in the CDR3. Looked up from germline, CDR1 is SGHRS and CDR2 is YFSETQ. CDR3 DNA: TGCGCCAGCAGCTTGGATGATGGACTAAAAACCTACGAGCAGTACTTC. It codes for CASSLDDGLKTYEQYF.

The V call is TRBV2, the J call TRBJ2-1; D not certain. The CDR3 covers 12 residues. V was trimmed by 2 bases and J by 7 bases, leaving 6 bases between them. Germline V gene sequence: CDR1 SNHLY, CDR2 FYNNEI. The CDR3 reads CASSESGNEQFF. The DNA of the CDR3 is TGTGCCAGCAGTGAAAGTGGAAATGAGCAGTTCTTC.

The chain has TRBV29-1 and TRBJ1-5; 7 bases fit TRBD1. There are 16 residues in the CDR3. Germline loops: CDR1 SQVTM, CDR2 ANQGSEA. The ends lost 6 bases at V and 0 bases at J; junction bases unmatched: 11. CDR3: CSVGQAGADSNQPQHF. CDR3 bases: TGCAGCGTCGGACAGGCGGGAGCCGATAGCAATCAGCCCCAGCATTTT.

The rearrangement links TRBV18 to TRBJ1-1; tentatively, D is TRBD1 (5 bases). The ends were cut back, 0 bases at V and 4 bases at J, with 12 bases in the middle. Germline V gene data show CDR1 as KGHSH and CDR2 as LQKENI. The CDR3 has 15 residues. DNA for the CDR3: TGTGCCAGCTCACCACCGACGGTTGGGGGCACTGAAGCTTTCTTT. It is translated as CASSPPTVGGTEAFF.

The chain employs TRBV28 and TRBJ1-1; D is unresolved. This CDR3 region has 12 residues. Germline loops: CDR1 MDHEN, CDR2 SYDVKM. The germline V and J ends were trimmed by 5 bases and 10 bases, with 14 bases remaining between them. CDR3 coding DNA: TGTGCCAGCAGTGTCTACCTTGGGGTAGCTTTCTTT. Protein product: CASSVYLGVAFF.

The chain links TRBV28 to TRBJ2-7; TRBD2 is a possible D gene (6 bases). Trimming took 6 bases from V and 4 from J, leaving 13 bases between them. Germline CDR1 MDHEN, CDR2 SYDVKM. This CDR3 region has 13 residues. The CDR3 DNA sequence: TGTGCCAGCAGCCTTCTGGCGGGATACGAGCAGTACTTC. Protein: CASSLLAGYEQYF.

V and J are TRBV7-3 and TRBJ2-3; 9 positions match TRBD2. Germline trimming cut 5 bases from V and 4 bases from J; bases unmatched to any gene: 10. CDR3 size: 16 residues. CDR1 is SGHTA and CDR2 is FQGTGA in the germline V gene. The DNA of the CDR3 is TGTGCCAGCAGCCCGAGTAGCGGGAGTGGGGCAGATACGCAGTATTTT. This sequence encodes CASSPSSGSGADTQYF.

The chain links TRBV18 to TRBJ2-7; 8 bases map to TRBD1. This CDR3 comprises 14 residues. Germline CDR1 reads KGHSH; CDR2 reads LQKENI. V trimming: 6 bases; J trimming: 2 bases; junction bases outside the gene matches: 6. The CDR3 sequence: CASSVWDRTYEQYF. Here the CDR3 DNA reads TGTGCCAGCTCCGTCTGGGACAGGACCTACGAGCAGTACTTC.

The DNA of the CDR3 is TGTGCCAGTAGTACTCAACCTCTAGCCAAAAACATTCAGTACTTC. Amino acids: CASSTQPLAKNIQYF. V gene TRBV19 combines with J gene TRBJ2-4; D is ambiguous. The CDR3 spans 15 residues. The V end was cut by 4 bases, the J end by 0 bases, with 10 bases between. Germline assignment: CDR1 LNHDA and CDR2 SQIVND (reference sequence).

This chain joins TRBV4-1 and TRBJ2-7; TRBD1 is a possible D gene (6 bases). Trimming removed 5 bases at V and 9 bases at J, with 11 bases between. This CDR3 has 11 residues. Germline V CDR1 and CDR2: MGHRA, YSYEKL. This chain's CDR3 is CASSEGQRQYF. For the CDR3, the DNA is TGCGCCAGCAGCGAAGGACAGCGGCAGTACTTC.

J is TRBJ2-7 and V is TRBV5-1; 7 bases map to TRBD2. The ends lost 3 bases at V and 1 base at J; junction bases unmatched: 7. The germline CDR1 and CDR2 sequences are SGHRS and YFSETQ. The CDR3 covers 15 residues. The CDR3 region has the DNA TGCGCCAGCAGCTCCGGGACTACAAGATCCTACGAGCAGTACTTC. Its protein product is CASSSGTTRSYEQYF. The full variable domain, in which reference TRBV5-1 and TRBJ2-7 provide the parts outside the CDR3, is KAGVTQTPRYLIKTRGQQVTLSCSPISGHRSVSWYQQTPGQGLQFLFEYFSETQRNKGNFPGRFSGRQFSNSRSEMNVSTLELGDSALYLCASSSGTTRSYEQYFGPGTRLTVT.